A selection of T cell receptor beta chains follows, all from one sample in a study of blood T cell repertoires in COVID-19. Profiled with immunoSEQ multiplex PCR; TCRdb holds only in-frame clones, not every one. The sample has about 240,000 clones, about 80% seen once; the top ten hold roughly a tenth. Sample: peripheral blood. The receptors stem from a woman older than 75 with acute or convalescent COVID-19. The CDR3 runs from the conserved cysteine through the conserved F or W. Fields, in order: clone size, CDR3 length, D gene, J gene, V gene, CDR3 protein, CDR3 DNA. D genes are given only for firm matches. Expanded clones are given a class, and other clones once, few, many or no size at all.

abundance: .; len: 16; d_gene: .; j_gene: TRBJ1-3; v_gene: TRBV15; CDR3aa: CATSRDAGNSGNTIYF; CDR3nt: TGTGCCACCAGCAGAGACGCCGGGAACTCTGGAAACACCATATATTTT
abundance: .; len: 13; d_gene: .; j_gene: TRBJ1-4; v_gene: TRBV3-1/TRBV3-2; CDR3aa: CATAGRTNEKLFF; CDR3nt: TGTGCCACCGCGGGACGGACTAATGAAAAACTGTTTTTT
abundance: .; len: 14; d_gene: TRBD1; j_gene: TRBJ1-5; v_gene: TRBV27; CDR3aa: CASSSQGWVQPQHF; CDR3nt: TGTGCCAGCAGTTCACAGGGGTGGGTTCAGCCCCAGCATTTT
abundance: .; len: 16; d_gene: TRBD1; j_gene: TRBJ1-2; v_gene: TRBV5-7; CDR3aa: CASSLPGQATAYGYTF; CDR3nt: TGTGCCAGCAGCTTGCCCGGACAGGCCACGGCTTATGGCTACACCTTC
abundance: .; len: 13; d_gene: TRBD1; j_gene: TRBJ2-7; v_gene: TRBV27; CDR3aa: CASSRGQHYEQYF; CDR3nt: TGTGCCAGCAGCAGGGGACAGCACTACGAGCAGTACTTC
abundance: few; len: 14; d_gene: TRBD1; j_gene: TRBJ1-5; v_gene: TRBV5-1; CDR3aa: CASSLTTGGQPQHF; CDR3nt: TGCGCCAGCAGCTTGACTACAGGGGGGCAGCCCCAGCATTTT
abundance: .; len: 13; d_gene: TRBD1; j_gene: TRBJ2-7; v_gene: TRBV19; CDR3aa: CASAGTAAGEQYF; CDR3nt: TGTGCCAGTGCAGGGACAGCGGCAGGCGAGCAGTACTTC
abundance: .; len: 15; d_gene: .; j_gene: TRBJ2-3; v_gene: TRBV5-1; CDR3aa: CASSFGGTDTDTQYF; CDR3nt: TGCGCCAGCAGCTTTGGGGGGACGGACACAGATACGCAGTATTTT
abundance: .; len: 18; d_gene: .; j_gene: TRBJ2-2; v_gene: TRBV15; CDR3aa: CATSRDKRRVGNTGELFF; CDR3nt: TGTGCCACCAGCAGAGATAAACGCAGGGTAGGGAACACCGGGGAGCTGTTTTTT
abundance: .; len: 15; d_gene: .; j_gene: TRBJ1-3; v_gene: TRBV5-1; CDR3aa: CASSLDSYSGNTIYF; CDR3nt: TGCGCCAGCAGCTTGGATAGTTACTCTGGAAACACCATATATTTT
abundance: .; len: 14; d_gene: TRBD1; j_gene: TRBJ2-2; v_gene: TRBV27; CDR3aa: CASSRQGNTGELFF; CDR3nt: TGTGCCAGCAGTCGACAGGGGAACACCGGGGAGCTGTTTTTT